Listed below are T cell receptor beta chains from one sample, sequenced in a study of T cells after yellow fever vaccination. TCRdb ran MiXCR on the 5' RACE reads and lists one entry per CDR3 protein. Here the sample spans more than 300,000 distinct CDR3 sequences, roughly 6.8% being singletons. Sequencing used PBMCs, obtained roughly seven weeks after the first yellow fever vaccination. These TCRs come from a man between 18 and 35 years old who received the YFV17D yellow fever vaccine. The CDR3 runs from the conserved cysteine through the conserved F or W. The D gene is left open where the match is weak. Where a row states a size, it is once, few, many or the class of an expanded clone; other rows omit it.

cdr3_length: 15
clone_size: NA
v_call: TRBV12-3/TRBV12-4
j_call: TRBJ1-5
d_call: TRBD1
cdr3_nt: TGTGCCAGCAGGGGTACAGGGGTCAACAATCAGCCCCAGCATTTT
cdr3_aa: CASRGTGVNNQPQHF

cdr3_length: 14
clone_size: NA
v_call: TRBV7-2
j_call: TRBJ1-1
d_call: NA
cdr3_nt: TGTGCCAGCAGCTTATATCAGGGTGACACTGAAGCTTTCTTT
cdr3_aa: CASSLYQGDTEAFF

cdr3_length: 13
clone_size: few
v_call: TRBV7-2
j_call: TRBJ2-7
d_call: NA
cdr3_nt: TGTGCCAGCAGCCCGAGTTCAGCCTACGAGCAGTACTTC
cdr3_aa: CASSPSSAYEQYF

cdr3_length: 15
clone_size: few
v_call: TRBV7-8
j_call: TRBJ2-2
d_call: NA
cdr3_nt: TGTGCCAGCAGCTTAGCGCAGGCATACACCGGGGAGCTGTTTTTT
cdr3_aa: CASSLAQAYTGELFF

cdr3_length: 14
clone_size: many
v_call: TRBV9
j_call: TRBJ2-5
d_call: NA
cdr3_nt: TGTGCCAGCAGCGTAGGGCGGCCAGGAGAGACCCAGTACTTC
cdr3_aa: CASSVGRPGETQYF

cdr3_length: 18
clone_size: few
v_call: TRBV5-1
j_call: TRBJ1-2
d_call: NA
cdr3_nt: TGCGCCAGCAGCTTGGAGGCCCTCGACAGGTTCGGGACCTATGGCTACACCTTC
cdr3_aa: CASSLEALDRFGTYGYTF

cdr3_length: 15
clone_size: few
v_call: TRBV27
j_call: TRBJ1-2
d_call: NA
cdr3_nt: TGTGCCAGCAGTTTATCCGGGGGGTTCTCGTATGGCTACACCTTC
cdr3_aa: CASSLSGGFSYGYTF

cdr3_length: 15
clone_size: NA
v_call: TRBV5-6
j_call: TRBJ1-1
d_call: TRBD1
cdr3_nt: TGTGCCAGCAGAGACAGGGGCCGGGGGAACACTGAAGCTTTCTTT
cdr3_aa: CASRDRGRGNTEAFF

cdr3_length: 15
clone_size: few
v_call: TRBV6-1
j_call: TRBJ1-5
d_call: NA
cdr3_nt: TGTGCCAGCATCAAAATTGGGCAGGCCAATCAGCCCCAGCATTTT
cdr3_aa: CASIKIGQANQPQHF

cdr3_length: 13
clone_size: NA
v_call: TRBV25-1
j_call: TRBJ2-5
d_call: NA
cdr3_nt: TGTGCCAGCAGTGGCCCTGGGAGGAGGGCCCAGTACTTC
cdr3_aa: CASSGPGRRAQYF

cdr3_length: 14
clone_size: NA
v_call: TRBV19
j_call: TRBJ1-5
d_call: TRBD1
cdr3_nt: TGTGCCAGTAGTATGACAGGGGGCGGTCAGCCCCAGCATTTT
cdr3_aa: CASSMTGGGQPQHF

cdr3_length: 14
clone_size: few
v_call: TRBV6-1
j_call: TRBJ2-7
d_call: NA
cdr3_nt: TGTGCCAGCAGGTTTCAGGGGGGGACCTACGAGCAGTACTTC
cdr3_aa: CASRFQGGTYEQYF

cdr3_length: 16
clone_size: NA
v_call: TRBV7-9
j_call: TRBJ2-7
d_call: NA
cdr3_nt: TGTGCCAGCAGCCCTGACCGGAGGGATAACTCCTACGAGCAGTACTTC
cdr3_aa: CASSPDRRDNSYEQYF

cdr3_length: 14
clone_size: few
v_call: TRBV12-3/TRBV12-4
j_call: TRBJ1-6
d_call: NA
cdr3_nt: TGTGCCAGCAGTTTTGGTGGTCAAGGTTCACCCCTCCACTTT
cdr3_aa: CASSFGGQGSPLHF

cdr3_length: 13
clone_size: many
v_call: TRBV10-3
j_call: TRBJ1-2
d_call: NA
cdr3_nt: TGTGCCATCAGTGACTTATGGGGCTATAGCTACACCTTC
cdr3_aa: CAISDLWGYSYTF

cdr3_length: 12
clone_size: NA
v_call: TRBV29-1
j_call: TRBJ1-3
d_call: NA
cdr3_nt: TGCAGCGTGGTGAGCTCTGGAAACACCATATATTTT
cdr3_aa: CSVVSSGNTIYF

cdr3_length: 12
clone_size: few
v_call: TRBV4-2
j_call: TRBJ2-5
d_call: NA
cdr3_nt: TGTGCCAGCAGCCAAGAGCGACAGACCCAGTACTTC
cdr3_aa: CASSQERQTQYF

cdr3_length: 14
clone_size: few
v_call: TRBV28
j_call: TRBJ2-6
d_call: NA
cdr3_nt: TGTGCCAGCAAGGTTTCTGGTGGGGCCAACGTCCTGACTTTC
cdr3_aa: CASKVSGGANVLTF

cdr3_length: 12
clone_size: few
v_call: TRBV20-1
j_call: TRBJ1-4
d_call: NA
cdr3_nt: TGCAGTGCCCAAGGAGGGGATGAAAAACTGTTTTTT
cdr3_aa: CSAQGGDEKLFF

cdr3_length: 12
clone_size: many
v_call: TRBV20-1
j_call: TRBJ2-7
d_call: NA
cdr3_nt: TGCAGTGCTAGGGGGTTATCCTACGAGCAGTACTTC
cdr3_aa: CSARGLSYEQYF

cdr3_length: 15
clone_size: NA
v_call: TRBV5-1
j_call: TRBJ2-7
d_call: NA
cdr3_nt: TGCGCCAGCAGCTTGTGGGGGCAGGGCTCCCGCGAGCAGTACTTC
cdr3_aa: CASSLWGQGSREQYF

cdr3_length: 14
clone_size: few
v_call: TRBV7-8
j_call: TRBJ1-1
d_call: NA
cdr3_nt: TGTGCCAGCAGGCCATTAACTGTGAACACTGAAGCTTTCTTT
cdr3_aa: CASRPLTVNTEAFF

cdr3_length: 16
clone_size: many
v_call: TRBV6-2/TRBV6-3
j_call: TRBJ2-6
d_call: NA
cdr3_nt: TGTGCCAGCAGTTACAGGGGACTCTCTGGGGCCAACGTCCTGACTTTC
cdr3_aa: CASSYRGLSGANVLTF

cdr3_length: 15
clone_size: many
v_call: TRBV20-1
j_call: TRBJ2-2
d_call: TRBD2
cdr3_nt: TGCAGTGCTAGGGATCCCGGGGGGGACACCGGGGAGCTGTTTTTT
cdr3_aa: CSARDPGGDTGELFF

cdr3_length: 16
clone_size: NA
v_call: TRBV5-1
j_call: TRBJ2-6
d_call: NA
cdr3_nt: TGCGCCAGCACCCTGGGACGGGCCTCTGGGGCCAACGTCCTGACTTTC
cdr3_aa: CASTLGRASGANVLTF

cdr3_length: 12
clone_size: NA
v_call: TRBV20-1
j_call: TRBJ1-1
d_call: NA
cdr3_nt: TGCAGTGCTAGCCAGGAGCCCACTGAAGCTTTCTTT
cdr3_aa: CSASQEPTEAFF

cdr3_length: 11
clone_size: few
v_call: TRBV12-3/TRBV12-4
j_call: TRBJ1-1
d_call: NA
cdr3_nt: TGTGCCACCAGGGTGAACACTGAAGCTTTCTTT
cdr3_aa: CATRVNTEAFF

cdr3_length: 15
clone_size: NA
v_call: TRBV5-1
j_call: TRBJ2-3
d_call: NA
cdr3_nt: TGCGCCAGCAGCTTGGGGGACCCCAGCACAGATACGCAGTATTTT
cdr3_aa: CASSLGDPSTDTQYF

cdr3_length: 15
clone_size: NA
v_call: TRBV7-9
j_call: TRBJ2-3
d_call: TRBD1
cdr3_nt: TGTGCCAGCAGCCCCGGGACAGGGGGCCCAGATACGCAGTATTTT
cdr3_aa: CASSPGTGGPDTQYF

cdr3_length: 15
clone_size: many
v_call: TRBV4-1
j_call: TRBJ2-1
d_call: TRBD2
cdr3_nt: TGCGCCAGCAGCCAAGAACTAGCGGGGGCCAATGAGCAGTTCTTC
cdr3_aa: CASSQELAGANEQFF

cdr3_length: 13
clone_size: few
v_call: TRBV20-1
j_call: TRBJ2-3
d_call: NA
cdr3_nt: TGCAGTGCTCCACGGGGGACGGGAGATACGCAGTATTTT
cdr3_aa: CSAPRGTGDTQYF

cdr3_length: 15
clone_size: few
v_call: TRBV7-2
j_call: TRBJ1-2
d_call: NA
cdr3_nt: TGTGCCAGCAGCTTAGGCCAGGATTCTAACTATGGCTACACCTTC
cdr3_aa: CASSLGQDSNYGYTF

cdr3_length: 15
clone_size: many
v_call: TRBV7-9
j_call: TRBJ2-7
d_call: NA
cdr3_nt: TGTGCCAGCAGCTTAGTGGGCAGGGCCGACTACGAGCAGTACTTC
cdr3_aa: CASSLVGRADYEQYF

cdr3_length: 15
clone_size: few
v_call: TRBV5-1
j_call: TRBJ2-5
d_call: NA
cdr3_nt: TGCGCCAGCAGCTTGGCATTGGGGCGTCAAGAGACCCAGTACTTC
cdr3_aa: CASSLALGRQETQYF

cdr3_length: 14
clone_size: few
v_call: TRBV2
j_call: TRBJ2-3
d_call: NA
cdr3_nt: TGTGCCATCCACGAACAGTCCCCCACAGATACGCAGTATTTT
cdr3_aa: CAIHEQSPTDTQYF

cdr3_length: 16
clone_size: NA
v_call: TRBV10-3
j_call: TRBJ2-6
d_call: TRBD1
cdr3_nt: TGTGCCATCAGTGACGGGACAGGGCCTGGGGCCAACGTCCTGACTTTC
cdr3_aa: CAISDGTGPGANVLTF

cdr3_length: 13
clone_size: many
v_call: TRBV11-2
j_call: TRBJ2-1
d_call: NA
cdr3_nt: TGTGCCAGCAGCTTAAAAGGGATCTATGAGCAGTTCTTC
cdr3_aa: CASSLKGIYEQFF

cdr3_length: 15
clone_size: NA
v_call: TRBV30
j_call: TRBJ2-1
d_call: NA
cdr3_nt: TGTGCCTGGATAGGGGGTGTCTCCTCCTACAATGAGCAGTTCTTC
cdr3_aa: CAWIGGVSSYNEQFF

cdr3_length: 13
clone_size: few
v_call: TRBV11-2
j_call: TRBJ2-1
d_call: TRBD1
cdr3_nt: TGTGCCAGCAGCGGAAACCGACAGGGTCTGGAAATCTTC
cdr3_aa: CASSGNRQGLEIF

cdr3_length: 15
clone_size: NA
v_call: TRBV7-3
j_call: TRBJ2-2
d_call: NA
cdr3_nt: TGTGCCAGCAGTTTCCGGCCGCCTAACACCGGGGAGCTGTTTTTT
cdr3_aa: CASSFRPPNTGELFF

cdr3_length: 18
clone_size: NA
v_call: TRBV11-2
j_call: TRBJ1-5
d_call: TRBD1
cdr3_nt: TGTGCCAGCAGCTTAAATTTTTTGGGACAGGGGGGTGGTCAGCCCCAGCATTTT
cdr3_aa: CASSLNFLGQGGGQPQHF